This T cell receptor beta chain was found in a study of cytotoxic CD8 clonotypes in ibrutinib-treated CLL. The overall study: Mean values per sample were around 250,000 productive templates and tens of thousands of productive rearrangements. Study findings and constraints: The study found clonality rose at ibrutinib response, then fell toward baseline at progression. Once treatment began, public clonotypes, which were uncommon, contracted or stayed stable.

Details on this clone: The antigen is unknown. A read error may produce the germline difference seen at one junction end. This CDR3 is also generated by other DNA sequences in the sample.

Profiling relied on immunoSEQ multiplex PCR, and the TCRdb table lists in-frame clones only, not all of them. The sample has tens of thousands of clones; 65% to 70% are singletons. CDR3 length equals 13 residues. The germline gives CDR1 MGHRA, CDR2 YSYEKL. The starting material was PBMCs, obtained at disease progression, from a patient treated with ibrutinib. This chain uses TRBV4-1 with TRBJ2-1, with D unresolved. The TCR originated in a human donor with chronic lymphocytic leukemia. The CDR3 DNA is TGCGCCAGCAGTCAAGAACAGTTCCTTGAGCAGTTCTTC. Its translation is CASSQEQFLEQFF.